These 3 T cell receptor beta chains were sequenced from one sample in a study of CD8+ T cells in alopecia areata. This sample's treatment: oral pan-JAK inhibitor, 5-10 mg twice daily. In each case, RNA was isolated and then reverse transcribed into cDNA as the sequencing template. Sequencing was performed with immunoSEQ multiplex PCR; in TCRdb, only in-frame clones are kept and a portion is missing. Of around 100,000 clones detected, about two thirds appear once; the ten largest clones hold around 15%. The input for sequencing was CD8+ T cells sorted from blood, taken at roughly week 45, from a patient treated with tofacitinib. Receptor source: a human donor with alopecia areata.

The V and J genes are TRBV29-1 and TRBJ1-2; no clear D. CDR3 length: 14 amino acids. CDR1 and CDR2 from the germline V gene are SQVTM and ANQGSEA. Trimming left V 0 bases short and J 3 bases short, with 11 bases between. The CDR3 bases are TGCAGCGTTGAAGATAATATCAATGACTATGGCTACACCTTC. This encodes CSVEDNINDYGYTF.

The rearrangement joins TRBV15 to TRBJ2-2, with 8 bases matching TRBD1. This CDR3 has 16 amino acids. V gave up 2 bases and J gave up 5 bases; unmatched junction bases: 7. Germline V CDR1 and CDR2: LNHNV, YYDKDF (reference sequence). In nucleotides, the CDR3 is TGTGCCACCAGCAGACCAGGCCAGGGGGCGACCGGGGAGCTGTTTTTT. It specifies CATSRPGQGATGELFF. Combining the CDR3 with reference TRBV15 and TRBJ2-2 gives the whole variable domain DAMVIQNPRYQVTQFGKPVTLSCSQTLNHNVMYWYQQKSSQAPKLLFHYYDKDFNNEADTPDNFQSRRPNTSFCFLDIRSPGLGDTAMYLCATSRPGQGATGELFFGEGSRLTVL.

V gene TRBV7-9 combines with J gene TRBJ1-1; the D is unclear. The CDR3 runs 13 residues. Between the trimmed V and J ends, which lost 5 bases and 3 bases, there was a span of 10 bases. The germline V gene has CDR1 SEHNR and CDR2 FQNEAQ (reference sequence). In DNA form, the CDR3 reads TGTGCCAGCAGCCCGGACTGGGACACTGAAGCTTTCTTT. Protein product: CASSPDWDTEAFF.